The next 19 T cell receptor beta chains were all read from a single sample in a study of radiation and T cells in renal cell carcinoma. Time point in this sample: blood 2 weeks post-SBRT. The treatment is: 15 Gy SBRT to primary tumor, nephrectomy 4 weeks later. Clones were read by immunoSEQ multiplex PCR, and TCRdb kept only the in-frame ones, dropping some. Here the sample spans fewer than 55,000 clones, more than 80% being singletons. Source: blood, taken from a patient whose treatment included radiotherapy and nephrectomy. The receptors come from a woman aged 70-85 years with renal cell carcinoma.

This chain links TRBV18 with TRBJ2-7; the D gene is possibly TRBD1 (6 bases). The CDR3 runs 14 residues. Per germline, CDR1 KGHSH and CDR2 LQKENI. The germline V and J ends were trimmed by 2 bases and 3 bases, with 11 bases remaining between them. The CDR3 reads CASSPGQGIYEQYF. CDR3 sequence (DNA): TGTGCCAGCTCACCAGGGCAGGGGATCTACGAGCAGTACTTC. Variable domain in full (rest from reference TRBV18 and TRBJ2-7): NAGVMQNPRHLVRRRGQEARLRCSPMKGHSHVYWYRQLPEEGLKFMVYLQKENIIDESGMPKERFSAEFPKEGPSILRIQQVVRGDSAAYFCASSPGQGIYEQYFGPGTRLTVT.

J is TRBJ2-1 and V is TRBV7-3; TRBD1 agrees at 8 bases. Germline CDR1 SGHTA, CDR2 FQGTGA. V shed 1 base, J shed 7 bases, and the junction held 0 bases outside the gene matches. The length of the CDR3 is 13 residues. In DNA form, the CDR3 reads TGTGCCAGCAGCTTAAGACAGGGGAATGAGCAGTTCTTC. Amino acids: CASSLRQGNEQFF.

CDR3 nucleotides: TGCGCCAGCAGCCAAGGAGGCGGGAGCTACGAGCAGTACTTC. Translating it yields CASSQGGGSYEQYF. V usage is TRBV4-1 and J usage is TRBJ2-7; 7 positions match TRBD2. The J segment lost 3 bases and the V segment lost 1 base, leaving 3 bases of the junction unmatched. This CDR3 is 14 amino acids long. Germline CDR1 reads MGHRA; CDR2 reads YSYEKL.

V gene TRBV19 combines with J gene TRBJ1-5, with D uncertain. Trimming left V 1 base short and J 2 bases short, with 6 bases between. Germline loops: CDR1 LNHDA, CDR2 SQIVND (reference sequence). The CDR3 sequence is 14 residues long. CDR3: CASSIGAGNQPQHF. The CDR3 coding sequence is TGTGCCAGTAGTATAGGTGCGGGCAATCAGCCCCAGCATTTT.

The chain employs TRBV7-9 and TRBJ2-1, with D maybe TRBD1 (5 bases). There are 17 residues in the CDR3. Germline V gives CDR1 SEHNR, CDR2 FQNEAQ (reference sequence). V was trimmed by 3 bases and J by 4 bases, leaving 19 bases between them. The CDR3 sequence is CASSFQGFHGLYNEQFF. DNA for the CDR3: TGTGCCAGCAGCTTTCAGGGTTTCCACGGCCTTTACAATGAGCAGTTCTTC.

J is TRBJ2-1 and V is TRBV4-2; 12 bases are a match to TRBD2. This CDR3 has 17 residues. The V gene's germline CDR1 is LGHNA and CDR2 YNFKEQ. With 1 base clipped from V and 8 bases from J, the junction kept 9 bases outside the gene matches. CDR3 sequence: CASSQGGLAGIGDEQFF. CDR3 nucleotides: TGTGCCAGCAGCCAAGGTGGACTAGCGGGAATCGGCGATGAGCAGTTCTTC.

The chain employs TRBV27 and TRBJ2-1; D remains unclear. CDR1 and CDR2 (germline): MNHEY, SMNVEV (reference sequence). Between the trimmed V and J ends, which lost 6 bases and 9 bases, there was a span of 12 bases. The CDR3 is 12 residues long. For the CDR3, the DNA is TGTGCCAGCAGCCTCCCATTTGGTGAGCAGTTCTTC. As protein: CASSLPFGEQFF.

The chain has TRBV6-1 and TRBJ1-1, with D possibly TRBD1 on 5 matching bases. V lost 3 bases and J 0 bases, leaving 11 bases between the germline ends. CDR3 length: 15 amino acids. Germline-derived CDR1 and CDR2 are MNHNS and SASEGT. CDR3 in amino acids: CASSDLAGVNTEAFF. DNA for the CDR3: TGTGCCAGCAGTGACCTCGCGGGGGTGAACACTGAAGCTTTCTTT.

V gene TRBV25-1 combines with J gene TRBJ2-1; D may be TRBD2 (5 bases). V shed 2 bases and J shed 8 bases, with 10 bases lying between them. Germline V lookup: CDR1 MGHDK, CDR2 SYGVNS. The CDR3 extends over 13 amino acids. The CDR3 DNA sequence: TGTGCCAGCAGTGAAATGGGGAGCGATGAGCAGTTCTTC. Translated, it gives CASSEMGSDEQFF.

The chain recombines TRBV6-6 with TRBJ2-2; 11 bases agree with TRBD2. This CDR3 is built from 15 residues. Germline lookup yields CDR1 MNHNY and CDR2 SVGAGI (reference sequence). J gave up 7 bases and V 5 bases, and 6 bases lay outside the gene matches. The CDR3 sequence: CASSDMGTSGGELFF. CDR3 DNA: TGTGCCAGCAGTGACATGGGGACTAGCGGCGGGGAGCTGTTTTTT.

This chain uses TRBV18 with TRBJ2-5, with 7 bases fitting TRBD2. From germline, CDR1 is KGHSH and CDR2 LQKENI. V was pared by 2 bases and J by 4 bases, with 4 bases of the junction left unmatched. The CDR3 is 14 residues long. The CDR3 coding sequence is TGTGCCAGCTCACCAGGAATAGCGGGAGAGACCCAGTACTTC. Its translation: CASSPGIAGETQYF. Based on the CDR3 plus reference TRBV18 and TRBJ2-5, the full variable domain is NAGVMQNPRHLVRRRGQEARLRCSPMKGHSHVYWYRQLPEEGLKFMVYLQKENIIDESGMPKERFSAEFPKEGPSILRIQQVVRGDSAAYFCASSPGIAGETQYFGPGTRLLVL.

The rearrangement links TRBV7-9 to TRBJ1-5; D remains ambiguous. The germline V gene has CDR1 SEHNR and CDR2 FQNEAQ (reference sequence). The V end lost 5 bases, the J end lost 3 bases, and 8 bases lay between the germline ends. CDR3 length: 13 amino acids. The DNA of the CDR3 is TGTGCCAGCAGCCAAGGGATCAATCAGCCCCAGCATTTT. It translates to CASSQGINQPQHF.

V usage is TRBV4-2 and J usage is TRBJ1-4; TRBD1 matches at 9 bases. V lost 4 bases to trimming and J lost 7 bases; unmatched junction nucleotides: 7. The CDR3 totals 15 residues. Germline-derived CDR1 and CDR2 are LGHNA and YNFKEQ. The CDR3 reads CASSPQGDRVEKLFF. Here the CDR3 DNA reads TGTGCCAGCAGCCCCCAAGGGGACAGGGTTGAAAAACTGTTTTTT.

The V call is TRBV2, the J call TRBJ2-2; maybe TRBD2 (6 bases). The CDR3 loop spans 16 amino acids. V dropped 7 bases and J dropped 2 bases, with 17 bases sitting between them. Germline lookup yields CDR1 SNHLY and CDR2 FYNNEI. CDR3 sequence (DNA): TGTGCCAGCATCAGTCCGGGACTCAGAAACACCGGGGAGCTGTTTTTT. This encodes CASISPGLRNTGELFF. The full variable domain, completed using reference TRBV2 and TRBJ2-2, is EPEVTQTPSHQVTQMGQEVILRCVPISNHLYFYWYRQILGQKVEFLVSFYNNEISEKSEIFDDQFSVERPDGSNFTLKIRSTKLEDSAMYFCASISPGLRNTGELFFGEGSRLTVL.

The chain links TRBV4-1 to TRBJ1-6; 7 nucleotides align to TRBD1. V shed 1 base, J shed 8 bases, and the junction held 11 bases outside the gene matches. CDR1 is MGHRA and CDR2 is YSYEKL in the germline V gene. The CDR3 spans 17 residues. The CDR3 DNA is TGCGCCAGCAGCCAAGTTCGGTACGGGGACAGCTATTCACCCCTCCACTTT. Translation gives CASSQVRYGDSYSPLHF.

This rearrangement joins TRBV7-8 to TRBJ2-5; 7 bases are shared with TRBD2. J was trimmed by 3 bases and V by 1 base; bases with no gene match: 5. This CDR3 has 15 residues. The germline V gene encodes CDR1 SGHVS and CDR2 FQNEAQ. The CDR3 reads CASSLGGREEETQYF. CDR3 bases: TGTGCCAGCAGCTTAGGGGGGAGGGAAGAAGAGACCCAGTACTTC.

The V call is TRBV19, the J call TRBJ1-3, with 7 bases fitting TRBD1. The germline V gene encodes CDR1 LNHDA and CDR2 SQIVND (reference sequence). This CDR3 region has 14 residues. V trimming: 7 bases; J trimming: 4 bases; junction bases outside the gene matches: 7. The CDR3 loop is CASTSGQPGNTIYF. CDR3 DNA: TGTGCCAGTACCTCGGGACAGCCAGGAAACACCATATATTTT.

This rearrangement joins TRBV7-2 to TRBJ2-1; tentative D call: TRBD2 (6 bases). V was pared by 0 bases and J by 12 bases, with 27 bases between. Germline V CDR1 and CDR2: SGHTA, FQGNSA. This CDR3 has 18 amino acids. The CDR3 region is CASSLASGVWGEGFGQFF. CDR3 coding DNA: TGTGCCAGCAGCTTAGCGTCCGGTGTTTGGGGGGAAGGATTTGGGCAGTTCTTC.

This clone has more than one count but fewer than ten. The chain joins TRBV4-1 to TRBJ2-7; D unresolved. CDR1 is MGHRA, CDR2 YSYEKL, per germline. Deletions cut 0 bases from V and 4 bases from J, with 19 bases between. The CDR3 length is 17 residues. The CDR3: CASSQDAFRSPQYEQYF. Here the CDR3 DNA reads TGCGCCAGCAGCCAAGATGCATTTCGCAGCCCTCAGTACGAGCAGTACTTC.